This T cell receptor beta chain emerged from a study of cytomegalovirus exposure and HLA in healthy donors. General study results and limits: Per a later analysis, HLA-associated TCR beta chains showed more clonal expansion than other, equally common TCR beta chains.

The ends lost 3 bases at V and 0 bases at J; junction bases unmatched: 2. CDR3 length: 15 residues. CDR1 and CDR2 (germline): LNHDA, SQIVND (reference sequence). Comment on this clone: Its antigen is still unknown.

Both 60 Vbeta primers and 13 Jbeta primers went into the PCR. Sequencing was performed with immunoSEQ multiplex PCR; in TCRdb, only in-frame clones are kept and a portion is missing. This listing includes under 250,000 clones. The clonotype comes from a girl aged 2-10 years in good health and CMV-seropositive. This rearrangement joins TRBV19 to TRBJ1-1; 9 nucleotides agree with TRBD1. Sequencing was performed on PBMCs. The CDR3 sequence: CASSMRTGVNTEAFF. Written as DNA, the CDR3 is TGTGCCAGTAGTATGAGGACAGGGGTGAACACTGAAGCTTTCTTT.